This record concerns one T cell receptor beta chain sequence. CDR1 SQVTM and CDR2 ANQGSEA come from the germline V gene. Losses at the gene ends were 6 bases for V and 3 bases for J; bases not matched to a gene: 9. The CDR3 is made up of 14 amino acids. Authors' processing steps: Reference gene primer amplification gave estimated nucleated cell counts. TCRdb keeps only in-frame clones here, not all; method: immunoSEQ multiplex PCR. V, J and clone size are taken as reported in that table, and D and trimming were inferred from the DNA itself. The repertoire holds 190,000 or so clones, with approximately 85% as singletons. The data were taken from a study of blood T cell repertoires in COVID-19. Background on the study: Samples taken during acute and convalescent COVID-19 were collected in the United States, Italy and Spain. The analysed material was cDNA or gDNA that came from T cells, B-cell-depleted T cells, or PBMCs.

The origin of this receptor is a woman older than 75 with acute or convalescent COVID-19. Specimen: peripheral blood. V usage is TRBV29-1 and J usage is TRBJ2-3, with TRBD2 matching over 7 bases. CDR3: CSVAAGLSTDTQYF. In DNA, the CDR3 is TGCAGCGTCGCCGCGGGACTATCTACAGATACGCAGTATTTT.